This is a list of T cell receptor beta chains from one sample in a study of PD-L1 blockade in urothelial cancer. Measured with immunoSEQ multiplex PCR; TCRdb has only the in-frame clones, and not every one. The table lists around 49,000 clones, more than 70% of them singletons, with 2% to 3% in the top ten. Sample: PBMCs, taken around atezolizumab (anti-PD-L1) treatment. These receptors were taken from a man aged 60 to 75 with urothelial cancer. Each CDR3 is given without its conserved first and last residue. D genes are given only for firm matches.

J,D,V,length,CDR3
TRBJ2-7,NA,TRBV6-1,13,ASSTTGTSSYEQY
TRBJ2-7,NA,TRBV18,14,ASSPAAGGRSYEQY
TRBJ2-2,TRBD1,TRBV10-3,12,ATSGTAKTGELF
TRBJ1-4,NA,TRBV2,9,ASSEGFILF
TRBJ2-5,NA,TRBV12-5,12,ASGKTGGGETQY
TRBJ2-7,TRBD1,TRBV14,15,ASSHGSRTGGSYEQY
TRBJ2-3,NA,TRBV6-5,12,ASSYGQVTDTQY
TRBJ2-5,TRBD1,TRBV5-1,12,AGSPRQGKETQY
TRBJ2-5,TRBD2,TRBV27,13,ASSSVLAGEETQY
TRBJ1-2,NA,TRBV7-2,14,ASSPTPDTSNYGYT
TRBJ2-7,NA,TRBV29-1,11,SVGQGLSYEQY
TRBJ2-6,TRBD1,TRBV28,13,ASRAGGSGANVLT
TRBJ2-7,NA,TRBV5-1,10,ASSPQGVAQY
TRBJ1-5,NA,TRBV5-1,15,ASSLVPTGYSNQPQH
TRBJ2-6,NA,TRBV19,16,ASSKGEQGFSGANVLT
TRBJ2-3,NA,TRBV11-1,11,ASSSLSGDTQY
TRBJ2-2,NA,TRBV5-1,15,ASSLQGARALAGELF
TRBJ2-3,TRBD1,TRBV19,14,ASSPRDRGFTDTQY
TRBJ2-1,NA,TRBV13,9,ASSFVDEQF
TRBJ2-7,NA,TRBV2,12,ASSGDSKVLEQY
TRBJ2-2,NA,TRBV16,11,ASSRREAGELF
TRBJ1-4,NA,TRBV5-8,14,ASSFDSLWTNEKLF
TRBJ2-3,TRBD2,TRBV5-4,14,ASSYPGLADTDTQY
TRBJ1-2,TRBD1,TRBV27,11,ASSRTGELGYT
TRBJ2-7,NA,TRBV12-2,12,ASRLLDREEEQY
TRBJ1-4,NA,TRBV5-1,16,ASSLQGGFRDQGEKLF
TRBJ2-5,NA,TRBV7-2,13,ASSLVVSGQETQY
TRBJ2-5,NA,TRBV19,13,ASSLLFSQGETQY
TRBJ2-7,TRBD1,TRBV30,12,AWSPAGGSYEQY
TRBJ2-1,TRBD1,TRBV5-1,13,ASSSGQGSYNEQF
TRBJ2-1,NA,TRBV6-5,12,ASRRAVLEGEQF
TRBJ1-2,NA,TRBV19,11,ASSPEGAYGYT
TRBJ2-7,NA,TRBV14,14,ASSFKTPFGSYEQY
TRBJ1-5,NA,TRBV19,16,ASSIGSTRQYSNQPQH
TRBJ2-7,NA,TRBV27,14,ASSLSFGQRIYEQY
TRBJ2-1,TRBD2,TRBV19,15,ASSRTRSGGAYNEQF
TRBJ1-3,NA,TRBV2,13,ASRPDSSSGNTIY
TRBJ2-3,NA,TRBV18,13,ASSPLAAGVDTQY
TRBJ2-1,TRBD1,TRBV6-5,13,ASSYGTGGYNEQF
TRBJ2-1,NA,TRBV7-3,12,ASSLGGLGNEQF
TRBJ2-3,TRBD2,TRBV7-2,12,ASSVPGRADTQY
TRBJ2-4,TRBD1,TRBV28,16,ASSSGTGGSVAKNIQY
TRBJ2-7,NA,TRBV5-1,12,ASSLEGRGHEQY
TRBJ2-3,TRBD1,TRBV11-2,14,ASSLGRQGHSDTQY
TRBJ2-7,TRBD1,TRBV4-3,14,ASSQDDPVGQDEQY
TRBJ2-7,TRBD1,TRBV28,13,ASRLGTGGSNEQY
TRBJ1-1,NA,TRBV2,12,ASSYTGRVTEAF
TRBJ1-3,NA,TRBV29-1,11,SVLTDSGNTIY
TRBJ1-1,NA,TRBV6-5,12,ASSYLQSGTEAF